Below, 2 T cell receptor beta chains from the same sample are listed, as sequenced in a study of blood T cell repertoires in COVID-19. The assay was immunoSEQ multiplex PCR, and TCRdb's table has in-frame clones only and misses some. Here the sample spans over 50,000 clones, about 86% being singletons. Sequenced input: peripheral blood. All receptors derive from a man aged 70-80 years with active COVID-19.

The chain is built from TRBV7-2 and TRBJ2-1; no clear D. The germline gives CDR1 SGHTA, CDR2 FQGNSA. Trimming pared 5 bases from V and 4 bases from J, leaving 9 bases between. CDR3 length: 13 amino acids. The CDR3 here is CASSKEIYNEQFF. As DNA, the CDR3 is TGTGCCAGCAGCAAAGAGATTTACAATGAGCAGTTCTTC.

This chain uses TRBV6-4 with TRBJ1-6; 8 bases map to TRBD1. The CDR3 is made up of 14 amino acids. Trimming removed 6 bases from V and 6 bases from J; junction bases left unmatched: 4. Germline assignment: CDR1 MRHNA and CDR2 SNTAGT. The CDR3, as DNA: TGTGCCAGCAGAGCTACAGGGGGTAATTCACCCCTCCACTTT. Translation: CASRATGGNSPLHF.